This T cell receptor (beta chain) derives from a study of CD8+ T cells in alopecia areata. It was cDNA, reverse transcribed from extracted RNA, that served as the sequencing template. Profiling relied on immunoSEQ multiplex PCR, and the TCRdb table lists in-frame clones only, not all of them. Here the sample spans 150,000 to 200,000 clones, roughly 66% being singletons. Treatment denoted: oral pan-JAK inhibitor, 5-10 mg twice daily. The CDR3 consists of 14 residues. V was pared by 6 bases and J by 3 bases, with 14 bases between. The source was CD4+ T cells sorted from blood, collected at week 24, from a patient treated with tofacitinib. The TCR was taken from a human donor with alopecia areata. The V and J genes are TRBV23-1 and TRBJ1-2; D is undetermined. TRBV23-1 is known as an ORF, though its function is uncertain. The CDR3 is CASSPTKRYYGYTF. The CDR3 region has the DNA TGCGCCAGCAGCCCCACGAAGAGGTACTATGGCTACACCTTC.